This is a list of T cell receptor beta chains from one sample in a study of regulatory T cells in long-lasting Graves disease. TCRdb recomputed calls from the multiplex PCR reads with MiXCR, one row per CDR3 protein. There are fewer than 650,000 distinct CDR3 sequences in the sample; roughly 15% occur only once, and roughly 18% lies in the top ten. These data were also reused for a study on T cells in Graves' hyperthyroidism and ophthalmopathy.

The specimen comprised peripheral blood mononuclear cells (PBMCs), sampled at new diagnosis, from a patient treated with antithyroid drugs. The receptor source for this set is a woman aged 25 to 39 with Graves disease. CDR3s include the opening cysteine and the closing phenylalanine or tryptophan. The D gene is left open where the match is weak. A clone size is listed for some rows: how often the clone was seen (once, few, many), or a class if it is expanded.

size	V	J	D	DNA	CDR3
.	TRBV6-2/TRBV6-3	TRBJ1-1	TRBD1	TGTGCCAGCGGGAAGGGGGCAGCCTTTGAAGCTTTCTTT	CASGKGAAFEAFF
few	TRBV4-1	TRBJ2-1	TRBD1	TGCGCCAGCAGCCAAGAAGCGCAGGGGGATTACAATGAGCAGTTCTTC	CASSQEAQGDYNEQFF
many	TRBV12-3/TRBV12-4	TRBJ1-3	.	TGTGCCAGCAGACGACAGGTCAACTCTGGAAACACCATATATTTT	CASRRQVNSGNTIYF
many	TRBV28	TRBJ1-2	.	TGTGCCAGCAGTTTAGGGGGTTTAGCTAACTATGGCTACACCTTC	CASSLGGLANYGYTF
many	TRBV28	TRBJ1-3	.	TGTGCCAGCACCAGCTTCATGATCTCTGGAAACACCATATATTTT	CASTSFMISGNTIYF
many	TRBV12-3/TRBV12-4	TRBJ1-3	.	TGTGCCAGCAGCCCCGGGAACTCTGGAAACACCATATATTTT	CASSPGNSGNTIYF
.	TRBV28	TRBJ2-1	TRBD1	TGTGCCAGCAGTCGACAGGGGGGTTTGGGAAAGCAGTTCTTC	CASSRQGGLGKQFF
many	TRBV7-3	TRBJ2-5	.	TGTGCCAGCAGCTACCCAGGGAATGCGGAGACCCAGTACTTC	CASSYPGNAETQYF
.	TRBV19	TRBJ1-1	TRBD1	TGTGCCAGTATCAAGACAGGGGCCCGCGGAGCTTTCTTT	CASIKTGARGAFF
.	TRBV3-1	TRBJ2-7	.	TGTGCCAGCAGCCAAGGGGCCCAGGGGAACTACGAGCAGTACTTC	CASSQGAQGNYEQYF
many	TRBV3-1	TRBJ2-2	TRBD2	TGTGCCAGCAGCCCGGGAGGGACCGGGGAGCTGTTTTTT	CASSPGGTGELFF
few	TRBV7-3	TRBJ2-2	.	TGTGCCAGCAGCTTAAACAGCGGGCGCGGGGAGCTGTTTTTT	CASSLNSGRGELFF
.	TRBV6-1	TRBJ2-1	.	TGTGCCAGCCTATCGAACAATGAGCAGTTCTTC	CASLSNNEQFF
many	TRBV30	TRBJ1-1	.	TGTGCCTGGAGTGTTCTTGTGGGGAGCACTGAAGCTTTCTTT	CAWSVLVGSTEAFF
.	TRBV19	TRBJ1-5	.	TGTGCCAGTAGTCAAACCCTTTTGCGGGTTGGTAGCAATCAGCCCCAGCATTTT	CASSQTLLRVGSNQPQHF
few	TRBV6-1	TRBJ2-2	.	TGTGCCAGCGGAGGGCAGTTTGGCACCGGGGAGCTGTTTTTT	CASGGQFGTGELFF
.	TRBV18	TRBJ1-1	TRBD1	TGTGCCAGCTCACTCGGACAGGGTACAGCTTTCTTT	CASSLGQGTAFF
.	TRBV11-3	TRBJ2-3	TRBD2	TGTGCCAGCAGCTTTAGCGGGGTTTCTAGCACAGATACGCAGTATTTT	CASSFSGVSSTDTQYF
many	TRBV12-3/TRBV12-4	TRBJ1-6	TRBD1	TGTGCCAGCAGTCCAAGAACAGGGGCCAGTTCACCCCTCCACTTT	CASSPRTGASSPLHF
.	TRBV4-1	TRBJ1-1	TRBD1	TGCGCCAGCAGCCATAGCAGGGGGGGCACTGAAGCTTTCTTT	CASSHSRGGTEAFF
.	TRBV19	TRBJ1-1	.	TGTGCCAGTAGTATTTCCGGGACGAGGTCTCTCACTGAAGCTTCCTTT	CASSISGTRSLTEASF
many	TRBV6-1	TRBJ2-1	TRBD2	TGTGCCAGCGGAGCGGGGTACTCCTACAATGAGCAGTTCTTC	CASGAGYSYNEQFF
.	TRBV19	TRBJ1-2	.	TGTGCCAGTAGTATTTCCGTGTCAGCCTCCTATGGCTACACCTTC	CASSISVSASYGYTF
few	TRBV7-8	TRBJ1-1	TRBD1	TGTGCCAGCAGCCCTTCGGTCGGGACAGGGGGCTCTGAAGCTTTCTTT	CASSPSVGTGGSEAFF
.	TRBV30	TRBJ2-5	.	TGTGCCTGGAGTAGAGAAGAGACCCAGTACTTC	CAWSREETQYF
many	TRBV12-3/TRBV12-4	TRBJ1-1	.	TGTGCCAGCTATCACCGGGGTCACACTGAAGCTTTCTTT	CASYHRGHTEAFF
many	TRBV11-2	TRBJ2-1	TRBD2	TGTGCCAGCAGCTTCAGCACCGGGAGGGACAATGAGCAGTTCTTC	CASSFSTGRDNEQFF
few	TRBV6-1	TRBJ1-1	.	TGTGCCAGCACCTCCGGGGCGCGTGTGGTCACTGAAGCTTTCTTT	CASTSGARVVTEAFF
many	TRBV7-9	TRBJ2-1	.	TGTGCCAGCAGCCGCCTTGGACAGAGCTCCTACAATGAGCAGTTCTTC	CASSRLGQSSYNEQFF
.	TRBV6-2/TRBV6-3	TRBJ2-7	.	TGTGCCAGCACCGTAACTAGAACCTACGAGCAGTACTTC	CASTVTRTYEQYF
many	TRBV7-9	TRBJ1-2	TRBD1	TGTGCCACTGAACCGGGACAGGGCTATGGCTACACCTTC	CATEPGQGYGYTF
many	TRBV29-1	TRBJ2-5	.	TGCAGCGTTGTCCCCAGAGGGGCGGGGGAGACCCAGTACTTC	CSVVPRGAGETQYF
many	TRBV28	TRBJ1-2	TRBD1	TGTGCCAGCAGCGGGACAGGGGCTAACTATGGCTACACCTTC	CASSGTGANYGYTF
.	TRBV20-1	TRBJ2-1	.	TGCAGTGCTCCCCGAACTATGGACAATGAGCAGTTCTTC	CSAPRTMDNEQFF
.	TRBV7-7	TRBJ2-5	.	TGTGCTAGCAGCTCCCAGGGGGGTCTTACAGAGACCCAGTACTTC	CASSSQGGLTETQYF